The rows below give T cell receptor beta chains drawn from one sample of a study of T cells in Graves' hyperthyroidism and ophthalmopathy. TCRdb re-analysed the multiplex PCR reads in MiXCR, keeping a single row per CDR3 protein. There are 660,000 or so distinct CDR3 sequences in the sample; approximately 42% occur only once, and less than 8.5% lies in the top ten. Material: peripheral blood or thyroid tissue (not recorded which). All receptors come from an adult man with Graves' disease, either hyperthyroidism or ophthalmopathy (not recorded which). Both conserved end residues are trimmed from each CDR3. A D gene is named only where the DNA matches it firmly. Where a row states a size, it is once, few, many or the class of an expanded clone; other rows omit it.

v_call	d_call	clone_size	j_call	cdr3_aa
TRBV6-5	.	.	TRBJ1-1	ASSEAGYTEAF
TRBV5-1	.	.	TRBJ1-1	ASSQPEGGNTEAF
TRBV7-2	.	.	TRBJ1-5	ASSWQGPFRAQH
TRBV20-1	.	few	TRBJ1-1	SARIGGVNTEAF
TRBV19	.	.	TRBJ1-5	AREGFGQPQH
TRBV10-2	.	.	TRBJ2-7	ASTPSGAKSSYEQY
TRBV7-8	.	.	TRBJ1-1	AWSAARGGTEAF
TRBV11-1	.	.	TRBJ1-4	ASREGDGEKLF
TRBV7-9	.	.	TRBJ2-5	ASSFRIIRVTQY
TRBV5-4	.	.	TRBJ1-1	ASSPYMVPEAF
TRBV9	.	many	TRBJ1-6	ASSVDGRNYNSPLH
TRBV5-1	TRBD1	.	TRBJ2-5	ASSSGGRQETQY
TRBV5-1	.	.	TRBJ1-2	ASSLLGTGAPIYGYT
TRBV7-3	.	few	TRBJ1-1	ASSAGWDTEAF
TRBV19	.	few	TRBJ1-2	ASMSEEPNYGYT
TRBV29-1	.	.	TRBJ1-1	SDPRPMNTEAF
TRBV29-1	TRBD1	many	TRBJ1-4	SVVWDRGEEKLF
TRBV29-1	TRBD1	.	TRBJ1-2	SVASGTGGVHGYT
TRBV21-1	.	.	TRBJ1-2	ASSTYTDGGYT
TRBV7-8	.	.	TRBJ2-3	ASSLQGFTDTQY
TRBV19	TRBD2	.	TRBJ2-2	ASNVLAGHTGELF
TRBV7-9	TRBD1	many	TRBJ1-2	ASNTAARGDYGYT
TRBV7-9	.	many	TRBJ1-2	ASSSGEAAGYT
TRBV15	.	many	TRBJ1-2	ATSRASGNYGYT
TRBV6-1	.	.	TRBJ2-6	ASSKGDNLRGANGLT
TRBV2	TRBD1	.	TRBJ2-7	ASSADRVNYEQY
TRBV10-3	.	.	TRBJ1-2	AISESSGLQYGYT
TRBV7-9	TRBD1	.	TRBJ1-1	ASSLRQGTGAEAF
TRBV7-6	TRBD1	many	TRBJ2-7	ASSLAHGQGAYEQY
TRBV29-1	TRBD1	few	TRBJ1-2	ACGQGSNYGYT
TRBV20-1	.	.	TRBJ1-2	SARDQSTPRPHGYT
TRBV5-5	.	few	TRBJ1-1	ASSFGNEAF
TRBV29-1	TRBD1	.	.	SVGRGLRETQY
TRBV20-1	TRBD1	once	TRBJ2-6	SAAEPGQRMLAGANVLT
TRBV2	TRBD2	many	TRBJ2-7	ASRTRTSGTYEQY
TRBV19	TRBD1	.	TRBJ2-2	ARTGQGSDTGELF
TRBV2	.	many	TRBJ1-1	ASAPNTEAF
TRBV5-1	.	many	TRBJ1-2	ASSFDSIGYT
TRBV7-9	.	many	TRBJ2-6	ASSLPGQPGANVLT
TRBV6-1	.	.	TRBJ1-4	ASSYSDNQMRKLF
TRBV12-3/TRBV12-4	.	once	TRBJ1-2	ASTPTGIYGYT
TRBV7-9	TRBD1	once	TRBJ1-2	ASSLGQGTNGYT
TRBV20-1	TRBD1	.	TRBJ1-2	SAKTGADYGYT
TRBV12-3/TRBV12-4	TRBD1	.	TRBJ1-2	ASRRQGLAYGYT
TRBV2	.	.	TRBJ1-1	ASSFGGATNEAF
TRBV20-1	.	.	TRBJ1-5	SATDGNQPQH
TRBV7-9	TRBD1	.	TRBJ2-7	ASSFTGDIKQY
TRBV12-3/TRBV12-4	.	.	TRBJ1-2	ASSYPQGKDGSYGYT
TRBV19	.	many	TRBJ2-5	ASRGAAETQY
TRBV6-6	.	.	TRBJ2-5	ASRWDNQETQY
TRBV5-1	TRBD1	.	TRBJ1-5	ASSMGQGSSNQPQH
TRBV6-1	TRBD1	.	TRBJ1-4	ASRGQGTLF
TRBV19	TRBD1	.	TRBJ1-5	ASAPGQGSSQPQH
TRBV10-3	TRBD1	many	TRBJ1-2	AISTRDRDFSDYGYT
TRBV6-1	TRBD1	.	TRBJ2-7	ASSSLGTGAYEQY
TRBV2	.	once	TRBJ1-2	ASDRGTLGYT